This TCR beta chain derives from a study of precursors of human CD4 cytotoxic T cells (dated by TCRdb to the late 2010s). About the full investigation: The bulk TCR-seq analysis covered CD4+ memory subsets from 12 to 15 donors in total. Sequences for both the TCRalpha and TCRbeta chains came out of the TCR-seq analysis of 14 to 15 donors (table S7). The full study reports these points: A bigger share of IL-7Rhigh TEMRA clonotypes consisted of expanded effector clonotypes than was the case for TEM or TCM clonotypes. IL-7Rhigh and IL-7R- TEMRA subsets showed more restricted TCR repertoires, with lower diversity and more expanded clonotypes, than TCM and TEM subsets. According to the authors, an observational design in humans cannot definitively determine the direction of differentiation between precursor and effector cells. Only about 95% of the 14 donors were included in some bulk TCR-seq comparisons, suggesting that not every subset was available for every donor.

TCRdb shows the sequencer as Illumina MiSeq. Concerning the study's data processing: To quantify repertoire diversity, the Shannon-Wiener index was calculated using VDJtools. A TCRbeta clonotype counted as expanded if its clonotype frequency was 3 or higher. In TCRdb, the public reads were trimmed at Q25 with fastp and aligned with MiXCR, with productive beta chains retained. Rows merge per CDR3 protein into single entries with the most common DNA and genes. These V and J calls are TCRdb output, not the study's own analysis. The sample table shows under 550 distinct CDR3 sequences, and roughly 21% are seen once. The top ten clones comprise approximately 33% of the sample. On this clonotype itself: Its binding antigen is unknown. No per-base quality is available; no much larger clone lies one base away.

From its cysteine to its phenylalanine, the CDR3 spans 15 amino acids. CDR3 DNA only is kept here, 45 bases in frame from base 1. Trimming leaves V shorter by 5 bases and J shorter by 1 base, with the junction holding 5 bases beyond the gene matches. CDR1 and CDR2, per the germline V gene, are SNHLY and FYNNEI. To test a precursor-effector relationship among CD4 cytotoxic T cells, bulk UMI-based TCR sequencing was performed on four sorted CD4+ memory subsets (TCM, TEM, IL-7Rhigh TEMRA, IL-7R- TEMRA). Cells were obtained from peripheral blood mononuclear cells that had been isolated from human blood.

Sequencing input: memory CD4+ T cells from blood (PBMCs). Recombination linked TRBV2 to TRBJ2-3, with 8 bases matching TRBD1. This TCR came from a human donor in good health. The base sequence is TGTGCCAGCAGTATCGACAGGGGCCGCACAGATACGCAGTATTTT. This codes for CASSIDRGRTDTQYF.